These 7 T cell receptor beta chains originate from one sample sequenced in a study of T cell responses to AZD1222 COVID-19 vaccine. Profiled with immunoSEQ multiplex PCR; TCRdb holds only in-frame clones, not every one. This sample yields around 170,000 clones, of which over 75% are seen a single time; about 1.6% belongs to the top ten. The specimen was peripheral blood, collected on day 0 of AZD1222 vaccination. These receptors came from an adult in good health.

The chain carries TRBV27 and TRBJ2-7; no definite D call. CDR3 size: 17 residues. Germline values: CDR1 MNHEY, CDR2 SMNVEV (reference sequence). Trimming took off 8 bases at V and 0 bases at J, with 23 bases between the two ends. The CDR3 DNA reads as TGTGCCAGCCGTAAGGACCCAGCCGGTTATAGCTCCTACGAGCAGTACTTC. This codes for CASRKDPAGYSSYEQYF.

In DNA form, the CDR3 reads TGTGCCTGGAGTGGGAGGGGGAAACTGTTTTTT. Protein sequence: CAWSGRGKLFF. The chain combines TRBV30 with TRBJ1-4, with D possibly matching TRBD1 (6 bases). The V gene's germline CDR1 is GTSNPN and CDR2 SVGIG (reference sequence). V dropped 1 base and J dropped 11 bases, with 8 bases sitting between them. CDR3 length equals 11 residues.

The chain is built from TRBV18 and TRBJ2-7, with D uncertain. This CDR3 has 12 residues. The germline V gene encodes CDR1 KGHSH and CDR2 LQKENI. Trimming shortened V by 5 bases and J by 3 bases, and 8 bases separated the two germline ends. The CDR3: CASSGIYYEQYF. CDR3 coding DNA: TGTGCCAGCTCAGGGATCTACTACGAGCAGTACTTC.

The V call is TRBV10-2, the J call TRBJ2-5; 10 bases are shared with TRBD2. Germline V gene data show CDR1 as WSHSY and CDR2 as SAAADI. V shed 7 bases and J 4 bases; nucleotides not matched to a gene: 6. The CDR3 loop spans 14 amino acids. In DNA form, the CDR3 reads TGCGCCAGCATCCAGCGGGGGGGTGGAGAGACCCAGTACTTC. It yields the protein CASIQRGGGETQYF.

The CDR3 DNA sequence: TGTGCCAGCAGGGACAGGGTGAAAAACATTCAGTACTTC. Its translation is CASRDRVKNIQYF. The V and J genes are TRBV28 and TRBJ2-4; TRBD1 agrees at 8 bases. The junction had 2 bases not matched to a gene; V was cut back by 6 bases and J by 4 bases. The CDR3 is 13 amino acids. Germline CDR1 is MDHEN and CDR2 is SYDVKM.

This chain joins TRBV2 and TRBJ1-2; no firm D call. The CDR3 runs 15 residues. Germline CDR1 and CDR2: SNHLY and FYNNEI. V gave up 2 bases and J gave up 4 bases, with 14 bases separating them. For the CDR3, the DNA is TGTGCCAGCAGTGAATCGGTAGGGTCGACCTATGGCTACACCTTC. Protein sequence: CASSESVGSTYGYTF.

The chain has TRBV28 and TRBJ1-3; D call uncertain. V dropped 6 bases and J dropped 2 bases, with 5 bases sitting between them. There are 12 residues in the CDR3. Germline V gene data show CDR1 as MDHEN and CDR2 as SYDVKM. The DNA for the CDR3 is TGTGCCAGCAGGCTACCTGGAAACACCATATATTTT. This translates into CASRLPGNTIYF.